The clone carrying this T cell receptor beta chain was detected only a few times. Its antigen is undetermined. It was through 5'RACE template switching that TCR cDNA was made, with a universal primer site and UMIs added. TCRdb independently ran MiXCR on the 5' RACE reads; one entry per CDR3 protein. The sample holds 550,000 or so distinct CDR3 sequences, 15% to 20% seen once. V shed 4 bases and J 4 bases; nucleotides not matched to a gene: 7. CDR1 is DFQATT and CDR2 is SNEGSKA in the germline V gene (reference sequence). CDR3 size: 14 residues. The data stem from a study of T cells after yellow fever vaccination. Study-wide background: SMART-Seq v4 Ultra Low Input handled preparation of low-cell-number fractions.

General study results and limits: A faster peak, day 5 versus 15, was reached by the weaker secondary response. A large majority of primary-vaccination clones showed up again after the booster (around 95% CD4, around 85% CD8).

This material consisted of PBMCs, taken 15 days after the yellow fever booster vaccination. This sequence was found in a man aged 30 to 39 who received the YFV17D yellow fever vaccine. The V call is TRBV20-1, the J call TRBJ2-1, with TRBD2 matching over 7 bases. The CDR3 DNA reads TGCAGTGCTAATCCGGGACTAACATACAATGAGCAGTTCTTC. Protein product: CSANPGLTYNEQFF.